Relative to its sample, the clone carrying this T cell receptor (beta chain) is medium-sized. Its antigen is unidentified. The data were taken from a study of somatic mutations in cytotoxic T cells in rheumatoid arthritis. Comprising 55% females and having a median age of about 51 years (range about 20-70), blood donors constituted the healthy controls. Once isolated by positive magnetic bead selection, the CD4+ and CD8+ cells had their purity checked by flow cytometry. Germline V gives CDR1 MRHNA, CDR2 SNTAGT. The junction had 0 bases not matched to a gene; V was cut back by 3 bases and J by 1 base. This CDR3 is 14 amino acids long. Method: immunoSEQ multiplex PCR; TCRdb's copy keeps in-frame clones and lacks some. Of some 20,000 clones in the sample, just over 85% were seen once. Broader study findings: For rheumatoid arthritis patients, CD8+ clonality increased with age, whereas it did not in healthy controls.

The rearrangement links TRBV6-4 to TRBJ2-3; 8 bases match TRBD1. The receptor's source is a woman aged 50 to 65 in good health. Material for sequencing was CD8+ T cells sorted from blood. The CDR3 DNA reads TGTGCCAGCAGTGAGACAGGGGGCACAGATACGCAGTATTTT. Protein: CASSETGGTDTQYF.